The clone carrying this T cell receptor (beta chain) was counted between two and nine times. The data derive from a study of OX40 agonist ivuxolimab in advanced cancers. Generated by immunoSEQ multiplex PCR, the TCRdb table keeps only in-frame clones and is missing some. The data hold tens of thousands of clones, with more than 70% observed a single time. CDR1 MNHEY and CDR2 SVGAGI come from the germline V gene. With 5 bases clipped from V and 5 bases from J, the junction kept 2 bases outside the gene matches. The CDR3 covers 13 residues. This TCR derives from an adult with an advanced solid tumor such as melanoma, head and neck, liver or kidney cancer. The sequences come from CD4+ or CD8+ T cells sorted from blood, collected in a trial of the OX40 agonist ivuxolimab. The chain carries TRBV6-5 and TRBJ2-2; TRBD2 aligns across 7 bases. CDR3 sequence reads: CASSGTTTGELFF. For the CDR3, the DNA is TGTGCCAGCAGTGGGACTACAACCGGGGAGCTGTTTTTT.